One sample yielded the 2 T cell receptor beta chains listed below, sequenced in a study of T cells in Graves' hyperthyroidism and ophthalmopathy. TCR beta CDR3 sequences were amplified from RNA transcripts. Primed by the HTBI set, a first-round RT-PCR was run on the TCR CDR3. TCRdb reprocessed the multiplex PCR reads via MiXCR and lists one record per CDR3 protein. This table holds a few hundred thousand distinct CDR3 sequences, 15% to 18% found once. The source material was blood. Source of these receptors: a woman aged 18-29 years with Graves' hyperthyroidism.

In this sample, this clonotype turned up many times. The rearrangement links TRBV13 to TRBJ1-1; 8 bases map to TRBD1. The CDR3 is 13 amino acids. Losses at the gene ends were 5 bases for V and 7 bases for J; bases not matched to a gene: 6. The germline CDR1 and CDR2 sequences are PRHDT and FYEKMQ (reference sequence). The chain's CDR3 is CASSVGQGFEAFF. CDR3 sequence (DNA): TGTGCCAGCAGCGTCGGACAGGGATTTGAAGCTTTCTTT. Complete variable domain (other parts from reference TRBV13 and TRBJ1-1): AAGVIQSPRHLIKEKRETATLKCYPIPRHDTVYWYQQGPGQDPQFLISFYEKMQSDKGSIPDRFSAQQFSDYHSELNMSSLELGDSALYFCASSVGQGFEAFFGQGTRLTVV.

This clonotype was recorded at least ten times. J is TRBJ1-6 and V is TRBV5-1, with D perhaps matching TRBD1 (5 bases). The germline CDR1 and CDR2 sequences are SGHRS and YFSETQ. The CDR3 is made up of 15 amino acids. The V gene lost 4 bases and the J gene lost 5 bases, with 13 bases spanning the gap. CDR3 sequence (DNA): TGCGCCAGCAGCCTCCGGGACGGCGATAATTCACCCCTCCACTTT. It encodes CASSLRDGDNSPLHF.